One sample yielded the 23 T cell receptor beta chains listed below, sequenced in a study of T-cell memory formation after mild COVID-19. Using its own MiXCR run on the 5' RACE reads, TCRdb lists one record per CDR3 protein. The data contain approximately 250,000 distinct CDR3 sequences, 15% to 20% of them singletons. Specimen: PBMCs or a T cell subset sorted from them (not recorded which). The receptors were gathered from a man younger than 35 who had mild COVID-19 (a few samples of this study predate the infection). Cell type and time point are not known.

This clonotype turned up a few times. This chain links TRBV2 with TRBJ1-2; D gene unclear. The CDR3 contains 12 residues. V lost 6 bases, J lost 6 bases, and 11 bases lay in between. Germline assignment: CDR1 SNHLY and CDR2 FYNNEI. CDR3: CASRETGDGYTF. The CDR3 nucleotides read TGTGCCAGCAGAGAAACGGGTGATGGCTACACCTTC.

This clonotype has only a few counts. This rearrangement joins TRBV5-1 to TRBJ2-1; TRBD1 or TRBD2 may be the D gene (5 bases each). Trimming pared 1 base from V and 8 bases from J, leaving 19 bases between. This CDR3 has 16 residues. Germline CDR1 reads SGHRS; CDR2 reads YFSETQ. The CDR3 spells CASSLWGSPIGDEQFF. For the CDR3, the DNA is TGCGCCAGCAGCTTGTGGGGGTCCCCCATCGGTGATGAGCAGTTCTTC. Combining the CDR3 with reference TRBV5-1 and TRBJ2-1 gives the whole variable domain KAGVTQTPRYLIKTRGQQVTLSCSPISGHRSVSWYQQTPGQGLQFLFEYFSETQRNKGNFPGRFSGRQFSNSRSEMNVSTLELGDSALYLCASSLWGSPIGDEQFFGPGTRLTVL.

The chain combines TRBV7-2 with TRBJ2-3; 7 nucleotides agree with TRBD2. Germline CDR1 SGHTA, CDR2 FQGNSA. V shed 0 bases and J 2 bases; nucleotides not matched to a gene: 8. The CDR3 is 17 amino acids. The DNA for the CDR3 is TGTGCCAGCAGCTTAGCGCGATGGGGGGGTTCCACAGATACGCAGTATTTT. Its translation: CASSLARWGGSTDTQYF.

This clonotype was recorded a few times. The rearrangement links TRBV11-3 to TRBJ2-5; D unclear. Trimming stripped 1 base from V and 5 bases from J, with 11 bases between. Germline V gene data show CDR1 as SGHNT and CDR2 as YENEEA. The CDR3 is 14 amino acids. CDR3 bases: TGTGCCAGCAGCTTAGGGGCCACGGCGGAGACCCAGTACTTC. Protein: CASSLGATAETQYF.

The chain recombines TRBV6-2 or TRBV6-3 with TRBJ1-1, with D tentatively TRBD1 (6 bases). The CDR3 totals 13 residues. The V end was cut by 7 bases, the J end by 1 base, with 10 bases between. Per germline, CDR1 MNHEY and CDR2 SVGEGT. The CDR3 is CASTAGENTEAFF. For the CDR3, the DNA is TGTGCCAGCACGGCAGGGGAGAACACTGAAGCTTTCTTT.

The sample holds a few counts of this clonotype. This chain connects TRBV5-1 to TRBJ2-5; 7 bases are a match to TRBD2. CDR3 length: 15 residues. After removal of 0 bases from V and 3 bases from J, the junction contained 5 bases not matched to a gene. Germline-derived CDR1 and CDR2 are SGHRS and YFSETQ. CDR3 protein: CASSLVAGTKETQYF. CDR3 DNA sequence: TGCGCCAGCAGCTTGGTAGCCGGGACTAAAGAGACCCAGTACTTC.

The genes are TRBV20-1 and TRBJ2-3; D is unresolved. The germline V and J ends were trimmed by 3 bases and 0 bases, with 13 bases remaining between them. CDR3 size: 15 residues. Germline lookup yields CDR1 DFQATT and CDR2 SNEGSKA (reference sequence). Here the CDR3 reads CSASLPLTSTDTQYF. The CDR3 DNA reads TGCAGTGCTAGCCTTCCACTTACCAGCACAGATACGCAGTATTTT.

The V call is TRBV20-1, the J call TRBJ1-2; TRBD1 is a possible D gene (5 bases). Trimming removed 5 bases from V and 4 bases from J, with 14 bases in between. The CDR3 covers 13 residues. Germline V gene data show CDR1 as DFQATT and CDR2 as SNEGSKA (reference sequence). The CDR3 reads CSASLGGPYGYTF. The CDR3, as DNA: TGCAGTGCTTCGCTGGGGGGACCCTATGGCTACACCTTC.

This clonotype has a handful of counts. An end of the junction does not agree with germline; a read error may underlie this. V is TRBV13 and J is TRBJ1-2; D is undetermined. The CDR3 extends over 13 amino acids. The germline gives CDR1 PRHDT, CDR2 FYEKMQ (reference sequence). The CDR3 bases are TGCGCCAGCACGTTCCGGGGAAACTATGGCTACACCTTC. The encoded protein is CASTFRGNYGYTF.

The table lists this clonotype with a few counts. The chain links TRBV7-9 to TRBJ2-3; 12 bases map to TRBD2. Unmatched junction bases numbered 6, after V lost 0 bases and J lost 2 bases. Germline assignment: CDR1 SEHNR and CDR2 FQNEAQ (reference sequence). The CDR3 consists of 18 residues. This CDR3 is CASSLARTSGENTDTQYF. The CDR3 coding sequence is TGTGCCAGCAGCTTAGCGAGGACTAGCGGGGAAAACACAGATACGCAGTATTTT.

A few counts support this clonotype. The chain is built from TRBV7-8 and TRBJ1-1; 9 nucleotides match TRBD1. This CDR3 has 14 residues. V dropped 6 bases and J dropped 4; count of bases not matched to a gene: 6. Germline CDR1 is SGHVS and CDR2 is FQNEAQ. The CDR3 loop reads CASRLGQGSTEAFF. CDR3 nucleotide sequence: TGTGCCAGCAGGCTGGGACAGGGATCCACTGAAGCTTTCTTT.

In its sample, this clonotype was seen many times. This chain joins TRBV7-2 and TRBJ2-7, with D perhaps TRBD2 (6 bases). Germline-derived CDR1 and CDR2 are SGHTA and FQGNSA. The V end lost 5 bases, the J end lost 6 bases, and 14 bases lay between the germline ends. This CDR3 comprises 13 residues. CDR3 amino acids: CASSDRREREQYF. The CDR3 DNA is TGTGCCAGCAGCGACCGGAGGGAGCGCGAGCAGTACTTC.

In this sample, this clonotype turned up a few times. The CDR3 reads CANRNQPQHF. The CDR3 region has the DNA TGCGCCAATCGAAATCAGCCCCAGCATTTT. This chain joins TRBV23-1 and TRBJ1-5; D is unclear. TRBV23-1 is treated as an ORF (open reading frame) with a function not yet certain. This CDR3 is 10 amino acids long. Trimming pared 10 bases from V and 4 bases from J, leaving 5 bases between.

V gene TRBV18 combines with J gene TRBJ2-5; 8 bases match TRBD1. There are 15 residues in the CDR3. The J segment lost 1 base and the V segment lost 3 bases, leaving 4 bases of the junction unmatched. The germline gives CDR1 KGHSH, CDR2 LQKENI. The CDR3 is CASSPPGTGQETQYF. CDR3 bases: TGTGCCAGCTCACCGCCCGGGACAGGCCAAGAGACCCAGTACTTC.

This rearrangement joins TRBV25-1 to TRBJ2-3, with 8 positions matching TRBD1. The ends lost 4 bases at V and 0 bases at J; junction bases unmatched: 6. The V gene's germline CDR1 is MGHDK and CDR2 SYGVNS. The CDR3 covers 16 residues. The DNA for the CDR3 is TGTGCCAGCAGTGGGGGCTGGACAGGGAGCACAGATACGCAGTATTTT. It translates to CASSGGWTGSTDTQYF.

V and J are TRBV9 and TRBJ2-3; no clear D. The CDR3 consists of 14 residues. V gave up 0 bases and J gave up 3 bases, with 8 bases separating them. In germline, CDR1 is SGDLS, CDR2 YYNGEE. In DNA form, the CDR3 reads TGTGCCAGCAGCGTAGAGGGTCCTACAGATACGCAGTATTTT. As protein: CASSVEGPTDTQYF.

V is TRBV20-1 and J is TRBJ2-5, with D possibly TRBD1 on 6 matching bases. Deletions cut 2 bases from V and 12 bases from J, with 7 bases between. Germline lookup yields CDR1 DFQATT and CDR2 SNEGSKA (reference sequence). The CDR3 totals 9 residues. The CDR3 protein is CSARNREYF. The CDR3, as DNA: TGCAGTGCTAGAAACAGGGAGTACTTC.

This clonotype has just a few counts. J is TRBJ2-1 and V is TRBV4-1; D is perhaps TRBD2 (6 bases). Trimming removed 0 bases at V and 10 bases at J, with 13 bases between. Germline V gene lookup returns CDR1 MGHRA and CDR2 YSYEKL. The CDR3 is 14 amino acids. The CDR3 bases are TGCGCCAGCAGCCAAGATCGCGGGGTCGTGGAGCAGTTCTTC. Translating it yields CASSQDRGVVEQFF.

This clonotype has a handful of counts. V is TRBV28 and J is TRBJ1-6; 10 bases are a match to TRBD1. V was clipped by 8 bases and J by 7 bases; unmatched bases: 8. This CDR3 comprises 15 residues. Germline values: CDR1 MDHEN, CDR2 SYDVKM. The CDR3 region has the DNA TGTGCCAGCGGCTGGCCGGGACAGGGGAATTCACCCCTCCACTTT. This encodes CASGWPGQGNSPLHF.

This clonotype was seen more than once but under ten times. The J gene is TRBJ2-3, the V gene TRBV6-1; D may correspond to TRBD1 or TRBD2 (5 bases each). Trimming removed 1 base at V and 4 bases at J, with 12 bases between. This CDR3 has 15 residues. Germline CDR1 and CDR2: MNHNS and SASEGT. CDR3 sequence: CASSEETLGADTQYF. Written as DNA, the CDR3 is TGTGCCAGCAGTGAAGAGACCCTGGGGGCAGATACGCAGTATTTT.

The gene calls are TRBV5-4 and TRBJ1-1; D gene unclear. The CDR3 runs 15 residues. Looked up from germline, CDR1 is SGHNT and CDR2 is YYREEE (reference sequence). V shed 2 bases and J shed 0 bases, with 11 bases lying between them. This CDR3 is CASSLLGRLNTEAFF. In nucleotides, the CDR3 is TGTGCCAGCAGCTTACTTGGCAGGTTGAACACTGAAGCTTTCTTT.

This clonotype was picked up a small number of times. The V call is TRBV5-1, the J call TRBJ1-1; D is uncertain. This CDR3 spans 13 amino acids. V lost 0 bases and J lost 4, with 7 bases in between. Germline V gene sequence: CDR1 SGHRS, CDR2 YFSETQ. This CDR3 reads CASSLDRVTEAFF. DNA for the CDR3: TGCGCCAGCAGCTTGGATAGGGTCACTGAAGCTTTCTTT. Complete variable domain (other parts from reference TRBV5-1 and TRBJ1-1): KAGVTQTPRYLIKTRGQQVTLSCSPISGHRSVSWYQQTPGQGLQFLFEYFSETQRNKGNFPGRFSGRQFSNSRSEMNVSTLELGDSALYLCASSLDRVTEAFFGQGTRLTVV.

This clonotype was seen only a few times. The chain is built from TRBV6-1 and TRBJ2-2; D remains ambiguous. The V end lost 8 bases, the J end lost 6 bases, and 13 bases lay between the germline ends. The CDR3 is 13 amino acids. Germline V gene data show CDR1 as MNHNS and CDR2 as SASEGT. CDR3 coding DNA: TGTGCCAGCCAGGAAGCTCTCTCCGGGGAGCTGTTTTTT. It specifies CASQEALSGELFF.